The 21 T cell receptor beta chains below all came from one sample that was sequenced in a study of blood T cells in healthy people across ages. A second PCR of roughly 7 to 11 cycles used a sample-barcoded 5' primer and a J-beta primer mix. In TCRdb, the 5' RACE reads were re-called with MiXCR into one record per CDR3 protein. The sample consists of roughly 500,000 distinct CDR3 sequences, 27% of them appearing once. Sequenced: blood. The receptors originated from a woman between 65 and 79 years old in good health.

As to this clonotype: Given a much more abundant clone one base away, this may be a read error. The chain joins TRBV9 to TRBJ2-1, with D unresolved. The V and J ends lost 0 bases and 0 bases respectively, with 7 bases between them. Germline lookup yields CDR1 SGDLS and CDR2 YYNGEE. The CDR3 contains 15 residues. The CDR3 spells CASSVGASSYNEQFF. The CDR3 nucleotides are TGTGCCAGCAGCGTAGGGGCGAGCTCCTACAATGAGCAGTTCTTC.

V gene TRBV18 combines with J gene TRBJ1-2; 8 bases are a match to TRBD1. The CDR3 consists of 15 residues. CDR1 and CDR2 (germline): KGHSH, LQKENI. Trimming at V came to 3 bases and at J to 8 bases, leaving 11 bases not matched to a gene. The CDR3 loop reads CASSPVQQGERGYTF. For the CDR3, the DNA is TGTGCCAGCTCACCTGTTCAACAGGGGGAGAGGGGCTACACCTTC.

There are a few counts of this clonotype. The chain combines TRBV27 with TRBJ2-5, with 8 bases lining up with TRBD2. Germline-derived CDR1 and CDR2 are MNHEY and SMNVEV (reference sequence). CDR3 size: 15 residues. The J segment lost 5 bases and the V segment lost 0 bases, leaving 5 bases of the junction unmatched. For the CDR3, the DNA is TGTGCCAGCAGTTTATCTGGCGGGGGGTGGGAGACCCAGTACTTC. Its protein is CASSLSGGGWETQYF.

This clonotype was picked up a small number of times. The chain recombines TRBV6-5 with TRBJ2-1, with D maybe TRBD2 (5 bases). V was shortened by 2 bases and J by 6 bases, with 11 bases between the two germline ends. The CDR3 consists of 14 residues. Per the germline V gene, CDR1 is MNHEY and CDR2 is SVGAGI. The DNA for the CDR3 is TGTGCCAGCAGTTACGGCGGGCCCGTCAATGAGCAGTTCTTC. Protein: CASSYGGPVNEQFF.

The CDR3 coding sequence is TGTGCCAGCAGCCCGGGACAGAACTACTATGGCTACACCTTC. As protein: CASSPGQNYYGYTF. The chain is built from TRBV11-1 and TRBJ1-2, with 7 bases identical to TRBD1. The length of the CDR3 is 14 residues. Germline loops: CDR1 SGHAT, CDR2 FQDESV (reference sequence). The junction had 6 bases not matched to a gene; V was cut back by 5 bases and J by 3 bases.

There are a few counts of this clonotype. This rearrangement joins TRBV29-1 to TRBJ2-4; D unresolved. Germline values: CDR1 SQVTM, CDR2 ANQGSEA. There are 12 residues in the CDR3. Trimming left V 4 bases short and J 6 bases short, with 10 bases between. CDR3 DNA: TGCAGCGTTGGATCCGACGGAAACATTCAGTACTTC. Its translation: CSVGSDGNIQYF.

This clonotype was observed a few times. V and J are TRBV15 and TRBJ1-5; D gene unclear. V lost 1 base, J lost 4 bases, and 14 bases lay in between. CDR3 length equals 16 residues. Germline V gene data show CDR1 as LNHNV and CDR2 as YYDKDF (reference sequence). The CDR3 DNA sequence: TGTGCCACCAGCAGAGGGGCGGGGTCAGGTAATCAGCCCCAGCATTTT. The encoded protein is CATSRGAGSGNQPQHF.

This clonotype came up a few times. The rearrangement uses TRBV29-1 and TRBJ1-2; TRBD1 matches at 7 bases. The germline CDR1 and CDR2 sequences are SQVTM and ANQGSEA. The J segment lost 4 bases and the V segment lost 2 bases, leaving 10 bases of the junction unmatched. There are 15 residues in the CDR3. CDR3 protein: CSVETPGGTVYGYTF. CDR3 sequence (DNA): TGCAGCGTTGAAACACCAGGGGGTACGGTCTATGGCTACACCTTC.

The chain uses TRBV29-1 and TRBJ1-1; 8 bases are a match to TRBD1. V shed 7 bases and J 2 bases; nucleotides not matched to a gene: 9. Looked up from germline, CDR1 is SQVTM and CDR2 is ANQGSEA. The CDR3 loop spans 14 amino acids. CDR3 bases: TGCAGCGACCTGAGACAGGGGATCAACACTGAAGCTTTCTTT. Its protein product is CSDLRQGINTEAFF.

This clonotype was observed a few times. The chain recombines TRBV28 with TRBJ2-1, with 10 bases matching TRBD2. The CDR3 length is 13 residues. Germline V lookup: CDR1 MDHEN, CDR2 SYDVKM. J was trimmed by 14 bases and V by 5 bases; bases with no gene match: 9. The CDR3 is CASSLLAGDAKFF. The CDR3 nucleotides read TGTGCCAGCAGTCTCCTAGCGGGGGACGCAAAGTTCTTC.

The chain carries TRBV7-9 and TRBJ1-4, with 7 bases that match TRBD1. With 5 bases clipped from V and 8 bases from J, the junction kept 11 bases outside the gene matches. The CDR3 loop spans 15 amino acids. Germline V lookup: CDR1 SEHNR, CDR2 FQNEAQ (reference sequence). This CDR3 is CASSHRQGGQEKLFF. DNA for the CDR3: TGTGCCAGCAGCCATCGACAGGGCGGACAAGAAAAACTGTTTTTT.

In the case of this clonotype: The junction and the germline gene differ at one end; a read error may be behind it. The CDR3 DNA reads TGCGCCAGCAGCTCGGGACAAGGACAAGAGGCCCAGTACTTC. It yields the protein CASSSGQGQEAQYF. The genes are TRBV5-1 and TRBJ2-5; TRBD1 is a possible D gene (6 bases). CDR3 length equals 14 residues. CDR1 and CDR2 (germline): SGHRS, YFSETQ.

The chain carries TRBV11-2 and TRBJ1-2; weak D call: TRBD1 (5 bases). The V gene lost 6 bases and the J gene lost 8 bases, with 22 bases spanning the gap. The germline gives CDR1 SGHAT, CDR2 FQNNGV. The CDR3 consists of 15 residues. The CDR3, as DNA: TGTGCCAGCAGAGGACTATTGGGACGGTGGGGGGGCTACACCTTC. This codes for CASRGLLGRWGGYTF. The complete variable domain, with remaining parts taken from reference TRBV11-2 and TRBJ1-2, reads EAGVAQSPRYKIIEKRQSVAFWCNPISGHATLYWYQQILGQGPKLLIQFQNNGVVDDSQLPKDRFSAERLKGVDSTLKIQPAKLEDSAVYLCASRGLLGRWGGYTFGSGTRLTVV.

The chain combines TRBV24-1 with TRBJ2-1, with TRBD2 identical over 9 bases. J gave up 5 bases and V 6 bases, and 4 bases lay outside the gene matches. Germline CDR1 and CDR2: KGHDR and SFDVKD. This CDR3 region has 14 residues. The DNA of the CDR3 is TGTGCCACCAGTCGAGCGGGGGGCCACAATGAGCAGTTCTTC. Protein sequence: CATSRAGGHNEQFF.

This clonotype was seen only a few times. The CDR3 here is CATSLPGSQETQYF. The CDR3 region has the DNA TGTGCCACCAGTTTGCCGGGGTCCCAAGAGACCCAGTACTTC. This sequence joins TRBV24-1 and TRBJ2-5; D is perhaps TRBD2 (5 bases). The length of the CDR3 is 14 residues. The V gene lost 6 bases and the J gene lost 1 base, with 11 bases spanning the gap. Germline-derived CDR1 and CDR2 are KGHDR and SFDVKD.

In its sample, this clonotype was seen a few times. This chain uses TRBV5-1 with TRBJ2-5; TRBD2 matches 7 bases. The CDR3 spans 14 residues. The J segment lost 7 bases and the V segment lost 3 bases, leaving 9 bases of the junction unmatched. Germline assignment: CDR1 SGHRS and CDR2 YFSETQ. The CDR3 loop reads CASSWDRLAGTQYF. In DNA, the CDR3 is TGCGCCAGCAGCTGGGATCGACTAGCAGGGACCCAGTACTTC.

This clonotype was recorded a few times. The chain is built from TRBV6-5 and TRBJ2-7; possibly TRBD1 for D (7 bases). V lost 10 bases and J lost 2, with 15 bases in between. The length of the CDR3 is 13 residues. The V gene's germline CDR1 is MNHEY and CDR2 SVGAGI. DNA of the CDR3: TGTGCCACCGCCGCAGGGGGGACCTACGAGCAGTACTTC. Encoded protein: CATAAGGTYEQYF.

This clonotype was picked up a small number of times. Mismatch with germline at one junction end may stem from a read error. The rearrangement uses TRBV2 and TRBJ1-1; maybe TRBD1 (6 bases). Germline V gene lookup returns CDR1 SNHLY and CDR2 FYNNEI. CDR3 length: 18 amino acids. CDR3 coding DNA: TGTGCCGGCAGATCAACTCATTTGGGACACAGCATGAACACTGAAGCTTTCTTT. This translates into CAGRSTHLGHSMNTEAFF.

The chain recombines TRBV9 with TRBJ1-2; 10 positions match TRBD1. V shed 4 bases and J 5 bases; nucleotides not matched to a gene: 14. The CDR3 spans 17 residues. The germline gives CDR1 SGDLS, CDR2 YYNGEE. CDR3 DNA: TGTGCCAGCAGCCCACCGGGACAGGGGCCCTCGCGGTATGGCTACACCTTC. It encodes CASSPPGQGPSRYGYTF.

This clonotype was counted only a few times. This chain connects TRBV20-1 to TRBJ1-2, with D unresolved. With 0 bases removed from V and 3 bases from J, the gap between germline ends came to 8 bases. The CDR3 is made up of 13 amino acids. Germline CDR1 reads DFQATT; CDR2 reads SNEGSKA (reference sequence). The CDR3 region is CSARDSVDYGYTF. CDR3 coding DNA: TGCAGTGCTAGAGATTCGGTAGACTATGGCTACACCTTC.

The chain couples TRBV25-1 to TRBJ2-7; D may match TRBD1 or TRBD2 (5 bases each). The germline CDR1 and CDR2 sequences are MGHDK and SYGVNS. The CDR3 runs 16 residues. Between the trimmed V and J ends, which lost 4 bases and 1 base, there was a span of 17 bases. CDR3 DNA sequence: TGTGCCAGCAGTGCCCATCACGGGACGGTTTCCTACGAGCAGTACTTC. Protein product: CASSAHHGTVSYEQYF.